This T cell receptor (beta chain) emerged from a study of cytomegalovirus exposure and HLA in healthy donors. Study conclusions and caveats: Presence/absence analyses assumed roughly uniform sequencing depth across donors.

This PCR relied on a set of 60 Vbeta primers and 13 Jbeta primers. Generated by immunoSEQ multiplex PCR, the TCRdb table keeps only in-frame clones and is missing some. The sample holds approximately 80,000 clones, over 60% seen once. CDR1 MDHEN and CDR2 SYDVKM come from the germline V gene. V lost 4 bases and J 5 bases, leaving 12 bases between the germline ends. This CDR3 spans 14 amino acids. Regarding this clone: Its antigen is not known.

Specimen: PBMCs. The origin of this receptor is a woman aged 40 to 55 in good health and CMV-seropositive. The genes are TRBV28 and TRBJ1-5; D is unresolved. CDR3 DNA: TGTGCCAGCAGTTATCGGGATTATTATCAGCCCCAGCATTTT. This sequence encodes CASSYRDYYQPQHF.